This T cell receptor beta chain was observed in a study of blood T cells in healthy people across ages. Whole-study findings and limits: Unsorted PBMCs ruled out conclusive naive versus antigen-experienced comparison.

The use of a sample-barcoded 5' primer and a J-beta primer mix characterized a second PCR of roughly 7 to 11 cycles. Via MiXCR, TCRdb re-called the 5' RACE reads, giving one row per CDR3 protein. The repertoire includes around 780,000 distinct CDR3 sequences, roughly three fifths of them detected once, and about a quarter sits in the top ten. CDR3 size: 12 residues. Germline V lookup: CDR1 SQVTM, CDR2 ANQGSEA. The V end lost 3 bases, the J end lost 6 bases, and 9 bases lay between the germline ends. There were at least 5.5 micrograms of total RNA extracted from every sample. Regarding this clonotype: What it binds is unknown.

Material: blood. The sequence derives from a man aged 40-49 years in good health. The J gene is TRBJ1-5, the V gene TRBV29-1, with D unresolved. This CDR3 reads CSVDGFGQPQHF. The CDR3 nucleotides read TGCAGCGTTGATGGTTTCGGTCAGCCCCAGCATTTT.